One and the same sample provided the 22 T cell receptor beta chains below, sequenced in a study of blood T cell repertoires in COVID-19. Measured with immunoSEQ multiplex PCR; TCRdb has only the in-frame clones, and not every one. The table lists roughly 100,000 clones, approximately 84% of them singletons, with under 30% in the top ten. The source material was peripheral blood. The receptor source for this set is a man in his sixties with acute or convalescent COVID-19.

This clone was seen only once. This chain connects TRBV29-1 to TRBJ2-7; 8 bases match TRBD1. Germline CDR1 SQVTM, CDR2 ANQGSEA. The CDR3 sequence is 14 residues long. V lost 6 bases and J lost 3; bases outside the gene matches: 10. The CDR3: CSVKLPGQGYEQYF. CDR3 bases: TGCAGCGTAAAACTCCCCGGACAGGGCTACGAGCAGTACTTC.

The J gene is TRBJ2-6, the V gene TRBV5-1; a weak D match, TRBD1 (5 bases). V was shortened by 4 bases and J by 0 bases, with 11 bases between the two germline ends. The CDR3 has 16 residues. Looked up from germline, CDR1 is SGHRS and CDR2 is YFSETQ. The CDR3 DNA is TGCGCCAGCAGCCCCGACAGCAACTCTGGGGCCAACGTCCTGACTTTC. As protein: CASSPDSNSGANVLTF. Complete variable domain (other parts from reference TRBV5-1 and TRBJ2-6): KAGVTQTPRYLIKTRGQQVTLSCSPISGHRSVSWYQQTPGQGLQFLFEYFSETQRNKGNFPGRFSGRQFSNSRSEMNVSTLELGDSALYLCASSPDSNSGANVLTFGAGSRLTVL.

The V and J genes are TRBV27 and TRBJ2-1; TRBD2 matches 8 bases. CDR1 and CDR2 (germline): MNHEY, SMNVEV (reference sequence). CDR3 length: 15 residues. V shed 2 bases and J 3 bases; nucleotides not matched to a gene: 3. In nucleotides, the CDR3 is TGTGCCAGCAGTTTAACGACTAGCGTCTACAATGAGCAGTTCTTC. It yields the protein CASSLTTSVYNEQFF.

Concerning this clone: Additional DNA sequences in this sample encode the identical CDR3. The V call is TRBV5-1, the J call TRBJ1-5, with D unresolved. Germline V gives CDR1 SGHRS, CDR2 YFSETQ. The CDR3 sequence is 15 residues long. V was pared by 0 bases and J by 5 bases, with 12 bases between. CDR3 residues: CASSLGWGVDQPQHF. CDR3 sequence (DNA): TGCGCCAGCAGCTTGGGATGGGGAGTGGATCAGCCCCAGCATTTT.

Here the CDR3 reads CASSLGDRPYQETQYF. CDR3 bases: TGTGCCAGCAGCTTAGGGGACAGACCCTATCAAGAGACCCAGTACTTC. The chain links TRBV5-5 to TRBJ2-5; 7 nucleotides align to TRBD1. Germline CDR1 reads SGHKS; CDR2 reads YYEKEE (reference sequence). The CDR3 runs 16 residues. Trimming took 2 bases from V and 2 from J; bases not matched to a gene: 9. The complete variable domain, with remaining parts taken from reference TRBV5-5 and TRBJ2-5, reads DAGVTQSPTHLIKTRGQQVTLRCSPISGHKSVSWYQQVLGQGPQFIFQYYEKEERGRGNFPDRFSARQFPNYSSELNVNALLLGDSALYLCASSLGDRPYQETQYFGPGTRLLVL.

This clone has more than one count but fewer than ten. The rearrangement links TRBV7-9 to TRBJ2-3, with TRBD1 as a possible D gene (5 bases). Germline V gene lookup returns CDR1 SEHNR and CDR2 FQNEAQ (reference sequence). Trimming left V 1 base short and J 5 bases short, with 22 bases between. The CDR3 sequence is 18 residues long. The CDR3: CASSLVGALRVEGDTQYF. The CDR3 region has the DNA TGTGCCAGCAGCTTAGTTGGGGCACTCAGGGTAGAAGGAGATACGCAGTATTTT.

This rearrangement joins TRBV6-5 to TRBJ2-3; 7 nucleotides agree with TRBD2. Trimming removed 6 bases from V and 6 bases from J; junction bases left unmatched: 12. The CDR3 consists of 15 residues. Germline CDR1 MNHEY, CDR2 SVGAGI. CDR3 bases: TGTGCCAGCAGGGTACTAGCGCAAGTTATTGATACGCAGTATTTT. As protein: CASRVLAQVIDTQYF.

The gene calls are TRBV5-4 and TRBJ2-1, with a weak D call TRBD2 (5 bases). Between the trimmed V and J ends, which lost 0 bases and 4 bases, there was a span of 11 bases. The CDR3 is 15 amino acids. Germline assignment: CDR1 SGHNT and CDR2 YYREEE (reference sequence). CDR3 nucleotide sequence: TGTGCCAGCAGCTTGGTAGCAGAGGGATACAATGAGCAGTTCTTC. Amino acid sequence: CASSLVAEGYNEQFF.

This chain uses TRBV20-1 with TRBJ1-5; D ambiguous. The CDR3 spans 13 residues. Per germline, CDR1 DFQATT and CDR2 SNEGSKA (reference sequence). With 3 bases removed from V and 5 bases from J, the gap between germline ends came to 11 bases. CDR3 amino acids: CSASRRDDQPQHF. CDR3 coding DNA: TGCAGTGCTAGTCGGAGGGATGATCAGCCCCAGCATTTT.

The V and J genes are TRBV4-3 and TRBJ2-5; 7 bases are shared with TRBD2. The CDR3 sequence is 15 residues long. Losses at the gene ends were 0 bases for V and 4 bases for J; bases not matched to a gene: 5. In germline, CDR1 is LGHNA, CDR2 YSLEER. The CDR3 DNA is TGCGCCAGCAGCCAAGATCGGGCGGGAGTAGAGACCCAGTACTTC. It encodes CASSQDRAGVETQYF.

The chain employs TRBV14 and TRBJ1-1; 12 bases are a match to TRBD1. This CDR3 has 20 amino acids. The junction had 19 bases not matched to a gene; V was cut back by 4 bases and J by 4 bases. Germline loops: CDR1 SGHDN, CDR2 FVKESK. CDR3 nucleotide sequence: TGTGCCAGCAGCCCAATCGATCTTCGGGACAGGGGGCGCGACGGCACTGAAGCTTTCTTT. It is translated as CASSPIDLRDRGRDGTEAFF.

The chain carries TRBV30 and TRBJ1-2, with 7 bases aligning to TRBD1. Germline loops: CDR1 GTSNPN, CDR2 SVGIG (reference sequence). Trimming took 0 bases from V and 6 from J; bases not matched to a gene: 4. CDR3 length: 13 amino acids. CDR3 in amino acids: CAWSVKGAHGYTF. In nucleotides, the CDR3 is TGTGCCTGGAGTGTAAAGGGGGCCCATGGCTACACCTTC.

The CDR3 coding sequence is TGTGCCAGCAGTTACTCGATAAGGCCCAGGGATACGCAGTATTTT. Protein product: CASSYSIRPRDTQYF. The J gene is TRBJ2-3, the V gene TRBV6-2 or TRBV6-3; no definite D call. Trimming pared 0 bases from V and 6 bases from J, leaving 13 bases between. CDR1 and CDR2 (germline): MNHEY, SVGEGT. CDR3 length: 15 amino acids.

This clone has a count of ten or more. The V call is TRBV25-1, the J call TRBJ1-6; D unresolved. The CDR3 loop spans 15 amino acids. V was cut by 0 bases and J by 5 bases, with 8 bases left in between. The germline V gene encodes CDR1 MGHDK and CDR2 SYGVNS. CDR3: CASSEYVADNSPLHF. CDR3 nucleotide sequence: TGTGCCAGCAGTGAATATGTGGCAGATAATTCACCCCTCCACTTT. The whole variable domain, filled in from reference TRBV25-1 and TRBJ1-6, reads EADIYQTPRYLVIGTGKKITLECSQTMGHDKMYWYQQDPGMELHLIHYSYGVNSTEKGDLSSESTVSRIRTEHFPLTLESARPSHTSQYLCASSEYVADNSPLHFGNGTRLTVT.

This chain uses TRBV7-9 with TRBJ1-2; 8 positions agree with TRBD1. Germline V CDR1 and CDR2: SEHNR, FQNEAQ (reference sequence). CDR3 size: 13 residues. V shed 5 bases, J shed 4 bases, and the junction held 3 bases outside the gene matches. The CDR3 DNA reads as TGTGCCAGCAGCCGGACAGGGAGCTATGGCTACACCTTC. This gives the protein CASSRTGSYGYTF.

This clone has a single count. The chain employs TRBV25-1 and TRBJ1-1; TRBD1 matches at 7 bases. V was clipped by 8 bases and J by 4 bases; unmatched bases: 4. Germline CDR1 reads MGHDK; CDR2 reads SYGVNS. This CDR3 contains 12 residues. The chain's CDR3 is CASGGQATEAFF. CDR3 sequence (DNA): TGTGCCAGCGGCGGACAGGCCACTGAAGCTTTCTTT.

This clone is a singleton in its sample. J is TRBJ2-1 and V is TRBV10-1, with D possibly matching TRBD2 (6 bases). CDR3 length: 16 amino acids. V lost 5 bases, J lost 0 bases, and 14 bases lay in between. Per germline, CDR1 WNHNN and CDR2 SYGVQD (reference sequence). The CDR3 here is CASSISSASSYNEQFF. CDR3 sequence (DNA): TGCGCCAGCAGTATCTCTAGCGCCAGCTCCTACAATGAGCAGTTCTTC.

DNA of the CDR3: TGTGCCAGCAGCTTTCCTAGCGGGAGCACAGATACGCAGTATTTT. This sequence encodes CASSFPSGSTDTQYF. The V and J genes are TRBV5-5 and TRBJ2-3; 8 nucleotides match TRBD2. There are 15 residues in the CDR3. Germline assignment: CDR1 SGHKS and CDR2 YYEKEE (reference sequence). The V and J ends lost 2 bases and 0 bases, in that order; junction bases with no gene match: 2.

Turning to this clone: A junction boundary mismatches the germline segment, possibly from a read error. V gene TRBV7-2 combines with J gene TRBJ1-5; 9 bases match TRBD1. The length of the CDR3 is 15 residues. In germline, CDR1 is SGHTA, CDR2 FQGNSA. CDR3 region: CASSRTGGFDQRQHF. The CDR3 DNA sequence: TGTGCCAGCAGCCGCACAGGGGGCTTCGATCAGCGCCAGCATTTT. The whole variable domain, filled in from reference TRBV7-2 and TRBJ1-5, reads GAGVSQSPSNKVTEKGKDVELRCDPISGHTALYWYRQSLGQGLEFLIYFQGNSAPDKSGLPSDRFSAERTGGSVSTLTIQRTQQEDSAVYLCASSRTGGFDQRQHFGDGTRLSIL.

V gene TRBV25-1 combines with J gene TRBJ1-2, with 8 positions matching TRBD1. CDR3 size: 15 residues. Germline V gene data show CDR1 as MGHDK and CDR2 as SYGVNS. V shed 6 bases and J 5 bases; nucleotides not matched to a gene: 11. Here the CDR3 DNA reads TGTGCCAGCAGACAGACTGGACAGGGTCCGTATGGCTACACCTTC. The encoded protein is CASRQTGQGPYGYTF.

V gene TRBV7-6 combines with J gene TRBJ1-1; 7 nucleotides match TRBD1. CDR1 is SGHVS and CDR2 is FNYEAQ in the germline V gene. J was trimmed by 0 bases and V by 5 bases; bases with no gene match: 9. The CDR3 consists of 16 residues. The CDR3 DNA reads TGTGCCAGCAGCAGTAGGTTGGGACAGATGAACACTGAAGCTTTCTTT. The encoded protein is CASSSRLGQMNTEAFF.

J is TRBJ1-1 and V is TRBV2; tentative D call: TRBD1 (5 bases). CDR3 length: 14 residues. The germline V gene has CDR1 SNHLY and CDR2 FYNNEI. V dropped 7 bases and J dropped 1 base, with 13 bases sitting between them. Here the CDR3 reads CASTGQGRNTEAFF. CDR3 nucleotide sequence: TGTGCCAGCACAGGGCAGGGAAGGAACACTGAAGCTTTCTTT. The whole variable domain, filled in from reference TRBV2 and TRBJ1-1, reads EPEVTQTPSHQVTQMGQEVILRCVPISNHLYFYWYRQILGQKVEFLVSFYNNEISEKSEIFDDQFSVERPDGSNFTLKIRSTKLEDSAMYFCASTGQGRNTEAFFGQGTRLTVV.